This record looks at one T cell receptor beta chain sequence and its context. The antigen is not known. It is likely a read error, because the conserved phenylalanine at the end of the CDR3 is missing. A 5'RACE template-switching step, the method used to make TCR cDNA, added a universal primer site and UMIs. TCRdb re-called the 5' RACE reads through MiXCR, storing one row per CDR3 protein. The table has approximately 550,000 distinct CDR3 sequences, 15% to 20% seen once. This entry belongs to a study of T cells after yellow fever vaccination. Study-wide results and caveats: Shared CD4/CD8 clonotypes were a small share, likely from convergent recombination. Weaker overall, the secondary response nonetheless peaked faster (day 5 versus 15).

This CDR3 has 14 amino acids. CDR1 and CDR2 (germline): SGHVS, FQNEAQ. V shed 8 bases, J shed 4 bases, and the junction held 7 bases outside the gene matches. The source is a man aged 30 to 45 who received the YFV17D yellow fever vaccine. Sequenced here: PBMCs, sampled 15 days after the yellow fever booster vaccination. This chain uses TRBV7-8 with TRBJ2-3, with 9 bases that match TRBD1. The CDR3 is CASHRGTGSDTQYL. The CDR3 DNA reads TGTGCCAGCCACCGGGGGACAGGGTCAGATACGCAGTATTTA.